The next 2 T cell receptor beta chains were all read from a single sample in a study of beta chain features in type 1 diabetes. Findings of the study overall: A moderate, significant TCRB CDR3 shortening appeared in type 1 diabetes across four CD4+ subsets.

The sequenced template was cDNA made from the entire isolated RNA. Sequencing used immunoSEQ multiplex PCR; TCRdb keeps in-frame clones, though not all of them. The sample yields fewer than 350,000 clones, approximately 15% seen once. These receptors have no identified antigens. The material sequenced was naive CD4+ T cells from blood. The source of these receptors is a man younger than 30 with type 1 diabetes.

This clone was counted a few times. V usage is TRBV9 and J usage is TRBJ2-7, with 11 bases fitting TRBD1. With V trimmed by 3 bases and J by 6 bases, 11 bases remained unmatched. CDR3 length equals 16 residues. Germline values: CDR1 SGDLS, CDR2 YYNGEE. CDR3 region: CASSAGEDRGLREQYF. The DNA of the CDR3 is TGTGCCAGCAGCGCTGGCGAGGACAGGGGGCTTCGCGAGCAGTACTTC. The full variable domain, its missing parts supplied by reference TRBV9 and TRBJ2-7, is DSGVTQTPKHLITATGQRVTLRCSPRSGDLSVYWYQQSLDQGLQFLIQYYNGEERAKGNILERFSAQQFPDLHSELNLSSLELGDSALYFCASSAGEDRGLREQYFGPGTRLTVT.

The sample holds a few counts of this clone. V and J are TRBV10-3 and TRBJ2-1; 9 bases are a match to TRBD1. Germline V gene lookup returns CDR1 ENHRY and CDR2 SYGVKD. This CDR3 is 13 amino acids long. V lost 6 bases, J lost 7 bases, and 4 bases stayed unmatched. In DNA form, the CDR3 reads TGTGCCATCAGCGGGACAGGGTGGAATGAGCAGTTCTTC. As protein: CAISGTGWNEQFF.